This T cell receptor (beta chain) originates from a study of blood T cell repertoires in COVID-19. Study overall: The United States, Italy and Spain provided the acute and convalescent COVID-19 samples.

Germline values: CDR1 KGHSH, CDR2 LQKENI. Trimming cost V 3 bases and J 9 bases; bases outside gene matches: 9. The CDR3 consists of 16 residues. Per the original methods: Reference gene primer amplification gave estimated nucleated cell counts. The repertoire was sequenced with immunoSEQ multiplex PCR; TCRdb's copy has only in-frame clones and lacks some. The V and J calls and clone size come from that table; D and trimming were worked out from the DNA. The sample consists of roughly 200,000 clones, around 87% of them appearing once. V gene TRBV18 combines with J gene TRBJ1-6; 9 positions agree with TRBD1. This clonotype was sampled from a man between 60 and 70 years old who had recovered from COVID-19. The source material was peripheral blood. In DNA form, the CDR3 reads TGTGCCAGCTCACCTCCCGGGACAGGGAGCAGTTCACCCCTCCACTTT. This encodes CASSPPGTGSSSPLHF.